The clone carrying this T cell receptor beta chain was seen once. The sample belongs to a study of blood T cell repertoires in COVID-19. Study overall: Donors in the United States, Italy and Spain gave samples during acute or convalescent COVID-19. From T cells, B-cell-depleted T cells, or PBMCs came the material, which was cDNA or gDNA.

In the authors' workflow: Amplification from reference gene primers served as the basis for estimated nucleated cell counts. Using immunoSEQ multiplex PCR, the repertoire was profiled, and TCRdb retains in-frame clones only, with some absent. That table gives V, J and clone size, and the DNA gave D and trimming. The table shows a few hundred thousand clones, with about 85% occurring only once. The sequencing input was peripheral blood. This receptor was obtained from a man in his forties with acute or convalescent COVID-19.

CDR3 protein: CASSPDSRGSPLHF. Written as DNA, the CDR3 is TGTGCCAGCAGCCCGGACAGTCGGGGATCACCCCTCCACTTT. This chain links TRBV7-2 with TRBJ1-6; possible D gene TRBD1, 6 bases. Germline V gene data show CDR1 as SGHTA and CDR2 as FQGNSA. V was trimmed by 5 bases and J by 10 bases, leaving 15 bases between them. This CDR3 region has 14 residues.